These 27 T cell receptor beta chains share one sample of origin, sequenced in a study of blood T cells in healthy people across ages. The second PCR ran about 6 to 11 cycles with a sample-barcoded 5' primer and J-beta primers. TCRdb called the 5' RACE reads again in MiXCR, with one record for every CDR3 protein. The repertoire consists of 750,000 to 1,000,000 distinct CDR3 sequences, with about 28% occurring once and the leading ten covering 10%. This sample also appeared in a second study, on T cells of mothers and their children.

Specimen: blood. The source is a woman between 40 and 55 years old in good health.

This clonotype was seen a handful of times. V usage is TRBV7-2 and J usage is TRBJ2-1; 13 bases agree with TRBD2. The germline V gene encodes CDR1 SGHTA and CDR2 FQGNSA. The CDR3 is 19 residues long. V dropped 0 bases and J dropped 0; count of bases not matched to a gene: 5. The CDR3 DNA is TGTGCCAGCAGCTTAGCAGGGACTAGCGGGGCCAGCTCCTACAATGAGCAGTTCTTC. This codes for CASSLAGTSGASSYNEQFF.

Many counts were recorded for this clonotype. The chain recombines TRBV7-8 with TRBJ2-1; D might be TRBD2 (6 bases). Germline V gene data show CDR1 as SGHVS and CDR2 as FQNEAQ. With 5 bases removed from V and 9 bases from J, the gap between germline ends came to 23 bases. This CDR3 spans 16 amino acids. The CDR3 is CASSPTASAGGTEQFF. CDR3 nucleotide sequence: TGTGCCAGCAGCCCCACGGCTAGCGCCGGTGGTACTGAGCAGTTCTTC.

This clonotype was observed many times. The rearrangement uses TRBV7-9 and TRBJ1-2; 7 nucleotides line up with TRBD1. The CDR3 is 14 amino acids. The V gene end was trimmed by 4 bases and the J gene end by 4 bases; junction bases not matched to a gene: 6. The germline CDR1 and CDR2 sequences are SEHNR and FQNEAQ (reference sequence). The CDR3 is CASSSRDRVYGYTF. The CDR3 DNA follows: TGTGCCAGCAGCTCCCGGGACAGAGTCTATGGCTACACCTTC.

The table lists this clonotype with a few counts. The chain recombines TRBV4-3 with TRBJ1-4; D remains unclear. This CDR3 is built from 14 residues. V was shortened by 2 bases and J by 3 bases, with 7 bases between the two germline ends. Germline CDR1 and CDR2: LGHNA and YSLEER. The CDR3 is CASSQRHPNEKLFF. CDR3 nucleotide sequence: TGCGCCAGCAGCCAAAGGCATCCTAATGAAAAACTGTTTTTT.

V gene TRBV27 combines with J gene TRBJ2-7; D uncertain. Trimming took off 2 bases at V and 0 bases at J, with 11 bases between the two ends. Looked up from germline, CDR1 is MNHEY and CDR2 is SMNVEV (reference sequence). CDR3 size: 15 residues. The chain's CDR3 is CASSLRLRDSYEQYF. In nucleotides, the CDR3 is TGTGCCAGCAGTTTAAGACTCCGCGACTCCTACGAGCAGTACTTC.

This clonotype was recorded many times. V is TRBV20-1 and J is TRBJ2-1; the match to TRBD2 covers 12 bases. The CDR3 contains 15 residues. CDR1 is DFQATT and CDR2 is SNEGSKA in the germline V gene (reference sequence). The J segment lost 7 bases and the V segment lost 2 bases, leaving 6 bases of the junction unmatched. The CDR3 region has the DNA TGCAGTGCTAGATCCCCTAGCGGGGGGGAGAATGAGCAGTTCTTC. It specifies CSARSPSGGENEQFF.

This clonotype was observed a few times. Mismatch with germline at one junction end may stem from a read error. CDR3 in DNA: TGCGCCAACAGCTCCCAATACTGGGATATGGGCACTGAAGCTTTCTTT. The encoded protein is CANSSQYWDMGTEAFF. This chain links TRBV4-1 with TRBJ1-1, with unresolved D. Germline V CDR1 and CDR2: MGHRA, YSYEKL. There are 16 residues in the CDR3.

This clonotype was seen at least ten times. This chain connects TRBV4-2 to TRBJ2-1; 8 bases match TRBD2. V was pared by 0 bases and J by 9 bases, with 13 bases of the junction left unmatched. The CDR3 consists of 17 residues. CDR1 is LGHNA and CDR2 is YNFKEQ in the germline V gene. The chain's CDR3 is CASSQDRAGGTRVEQFF. The CDR3 bases are TGTGCCAGCAGCCAAGATCGGGCGGGGGGCACCAGGGTTGAGCAGTTCTTC.

This clonotype was seen a handful of times. The chain has TRBV14 and TRBJ2-7; 16 bases agree with TRBD2. J gave up 6 bases and V 6 bases, and 8 bases lay outside the gene matches. Germline V CDR1 and CDR2: SGHDN, FVKESK. The CDR3 is made up of 16 amino acids. The CDR3: CASRASGTSGRGEQYF. DNA for the CDR3: TGTGCCAGCAGGGCCTCCGGGACTAGCGGGAGGGGCGAGCAGTACTTC. Filled out from reference TRBV14 and TRBJ2-7, the complete variable domain reads EAGVTQFPSHSVIEKGQTVTLRCDPISGHDNLYWYRRVMGKEIKFLLHFVKESKQDESGMPNNRFLAERTGGTYSTLKVQPAELEDSGVYFCASRASGTSGRGEQYFGPGTRLTVT.

This rearrangement joins TRBV2 to TRBJ1-1, with D uncertain. With 3 bases removed from V and 0 bases from J, the gap between germline ends came to 8 bases. Germline CDR1 is SNHLY and CDR2 is FYNNEI. This CDR3 region has 14 residues. CDR3 in amino acids: CASSEEAMNTEAFF. CDR3 DNA: TGTGCCAGCAGTGAGGAGGCAATGAACACTGAAGCTTTCTTT. Full variable domain (rest looked up from reference TRBV2 and TRBJ1-1): EPEVTQTPSHQVTQMGQEVILRCVPISNHLYFYWYRQILGQKVEFLVSFYNNEISEKSEIFDDQFSVERPDGSNFTLKIRSTKLEDSAMYFCASSEEAMNTEAFFGQGTRLTVV.

Turning to this clonotype: One end of the junction varies from germline; a read error may be responsible. This chain links TRBV6-1 with TRBJ2-3, with 7 bases lining up with TRBD1. The germline CDR1 and CDR2 sequences are MNHNS and SASEGT. The CDR3 sequence is 15 residues long. The CDR3 protein is CAGRANRGGTDTQYF. As DNA, the CDR3 is TGTGCCGGCAGGGCCAACAGGGGCGGTACAGATACGCAGTATTTT.

Of note for this clonotype: This may be a read error, as it is one base from a much larger clone. V usage is TRBV4-3 and J usage is TRBJ2-7; D is unclear. There are 16 residues in the CDR3. Per the germline V gene, CDR1 is LGHNA and CDR2 is YSLEER. Between the trimmed V and J ends, which lost 5 bases and 7 bases, there was a span of 24 bases. The CDR3 DNA follows: TGCGCCAGCAGCGCCTCCGGAAGTAGCTCCTACAATGAGCAGTACTTC. Its translation is CASSASGSSSYNEQYF.

The rearrangement uses TRBV2 and TRBJ1-3, with TRBD1 matching over 10 bases. Germline V lookup: CDR1 SNHLY, CDR2 FYNNEI. The CDR3 totals 16 residues. The junction had 5 bases not matched to a gene; V was cut back by 6 bases and J by 0 bases. CDR3 sequence (DNA): TGTGCCAGCAGGGACAGGACAGGGGGCTCTGGAAACACCATATATTTT. Encoded protein: CASRDRTGGSGNTIYF.

J is TRBJ2-3 and V is TRBV7-9; 7 nucleotides agree with TRBD2. Per the germline V gene, CDR1 is SEHNR and CDR2 is FQNEAQ (reference sequence). V lost 5 bases and J lost 1; bases outside the gene matches: 12. The CDR3 spans 17 residues. Here the CDR3 DNA reads TGTGCCAGCAGCCCCCTGGCACTAGCGTACGGCACAGATACGCAGTATTTT. Translation: CASSPLALAYGTDTQYF. The whole variable domain, remainder taken from reference TRBV7-9 and TRBJ2-3, is DTGVSQNPRHKITKRGQNVTFRCDPISEHNRLYWYRQTLGQGPEFLTYFQNEAQLEKSRLLSDRFSAERPKGSFSTLEIQRTEQGDSAMYLCASSPLALAYGTDTQYFGPGTRLTVL.

Turning to this clonotype: A single base separates this from a much larger clone, so it may be a read error. The chain joins TRBV5-1 to TRBJ1-2; the D is unclear. This CDR3 has 14 residues. CDR1 is SGHRS, CDR2 YFSETQ, per germline. This chain's CDR3 is CASSLAQDHYSYTF. DNA for the CDR3: TGCGCCAGCAGCTTGGCTCAGGACCACTATAGCTACACCTTC.

This clonotype was seen a handful of times. The chain links TRBV7-9 to TRBJ2-5; 10 bases are shared with TRBD1. The junction had 16 bases not matched to a gene; V was cut back by 6 bases and J by 0 bases. Looked up from germline, CDR1 is SEHNR and CDR2 is FQNEAQ (reference sequence). This CDR3 is 19 amino acids long. CDR3 sequence (DNA): TGTGCCAGCAGTCGAGGACAGGGGGTCTATGCAACGTACCAAGAGACCCAGTACTTC. Translation gives CASSRGQGVYATYQETQYF.

This clonotype was seen only a few times. This chain connects TRBV7-3 to TRBJ2-5; tentatively, D is TRBD1 (5 bases). The CDR3 runs to 13 residues. Germline values: CDR1 SGHTA, CDR2 FQGTGA. The germline V and J ends were trimmed by 5 bases and 5 bases, with 12 bases remaining between them. The CDR3 reads CASSRTAGETQYF. The CDR3 bases are TGTGCCAGCAGCCGGACGGCAGGGGAGACCCAGTACTTC.

This clonotype was counted between two and nine times. The chain employs TRBV24-1 and TRBJ2-5; TRBD1 or TRBD2 may be the D gene (5 bases each). CDR1 and CDR2 from the germline V gene are KGHDR and SFDVKD. The V end lost 4 bases, the J end lost 1 base, and 12 bases lay between the germline ends. CDR3 length equals 15 residues. The CDR3 DNA follows: TGTGCCACCAGTGAACCCCGGGACCCCCAAGAGACCCAGTACTTC. This encodes CATSEPRDPQETQYF.

This clonotype was recorded at least ten times. The rearrangement joins TRBV29-1 to TRBJ2-7, with 14 bases matching TRBD2. The V gene's germline CDR1 is SQVTM and CDR2 ANQGSEA. Trimming removed 7 bases from V and 4 bases from J; junction bases left unmatched: 6. This CDR3 is built from 14 residues. In DNA form, the CDR3 reads TGCAGCGCCGGGGGACTAGCGGGGGCATACGAGCAGTACTTC. It translates to CSAGGLAGAYEQYF.

The rearrangement links TRBV5-1 to TRBJ1-2; 9 bases line up with TRBD1. This CDR3 comprises 13 residues. Per the germline V gene, CDR1 is SGHRS and CDR2 is YFSETQ. Trimming removed 4 bases from V and 8 bases from J; junction bases left unmatched: 6. CDR3 DNA: TGCGCCAGCAGCATCGGACAGGGGAAAGGCTACACCTTC. Translated: CASSIGQGKGYTF.

To note about this clonotype: A read error may explain this, as a much larger clone is one base away. This rearrangement joins TRBV7-2 to TRBJ2-3; D perhaps matches TRBD2 (6 bases). CDR3 size: 14 residues. Germline CDR1 and CDR2: SGHTA and FQGNSA. The CDR3 bases are TGTGCCGGCAGCTTAATCGGGACTGGGGATACGCAGTATTTT. It is translated as CAGSLIGTGDTQYF.

This clonotype was recorded only once. This may stem from a read error, because a much larger clone lies one nucleotide away. The rearrangement uses TRBV10-3 and TRBJ2-4; no clear D gene. CDR3 size: 15 residues. Germline CDR1 and CDR2: ENHRY and SYGVKD. Deletions cut 4 bases from V and 13 bases from J, with 23 bases between. Written as DNA, the CDR3 is TGTGCCATCAGTGTGGGTTTTCTGAGCAACGGTGAGCAGTACTTC. It encodes CAISVGFLSNGEQYF.

This clonotype appeared many times. The CDR3 DNA is TGTGCCAGCAGCCAAGAGGGCTTCGGGAACTATGGCTACACCTTC. This gives the protein CASSQEGFGNYGYTF. This chain connects TRBV14 to TRBJ1-2; no definite D call. Germline V CDR1 and CDR2: SGHDN, FVKESK. The V and J ends lost 0 bases and 2 bases respectively, with 10 bases between them. The CDR3 sequence is 15 residues long.

A note on this clonotype: Given a much more abundant clone one base away, this may be a read error. The chain joins TRBV20-1 to TRBJ2-7; 9 bases are shared with TRBD2. The CDR3 is 15 amino acids. Unmatched junction bases numbered 12, after V lost 4 bases and J lost 5 bases. The V gene's germline CDR1 is DFQATT and CDR2 SNEGSKA (reference sequence). CDR3 residues: CSAKSGSGGFHEQYF. DNA of the CDR3: TGCAGTGCTAAATCTGGCAGCGGGGGGTTCCACGAGCAGTACTTC.

Comment on this clonotype: Germline is not matched at one junction end, which may reflect a read error. The chain joins TRBV6-1 to TRBJ1-5; TRBD1 might be the D (5 bases). This CDR3 has 14 residues. CDR1 and CDR2 from the germline V gene are MNHNS and SASEGT. CDR3 nucleotides: TGTGCCAGCAGTGAAGGGGGGAGCAATCGGCCCCAGCATTTT. It translates to CASSEGGSNRPQHF.

This clonotype appeared many times. The chain combines TRBV12-3 or TRBV12-4 with TRBJ2-7; the D call may be TRBD1 or TRBD2 (5 bases each). The V end lost 7 bases, the J end lost 0 bases, and 13 bases lay between the germline ends. This CDR3 is built from 14 residues. The CDR3 protein is CASTPGPISYEQYF. In nucleotides, the CDR3 is TGTGCCAGCACTCCGGGGCCGATCTCCTACGAGCAGTACTTC.

The rearrangement uses TRBV5-1 and TRBJ1-1, with 11 bases lining up with TRBD1. The junction had 9 bases not matched to a gene; V was cut back by 4 bases and J by 10 bases. Germline V gene sequence: CDR1 SGHRS, CDR2 YFSETQ. This CDR3 is 14 amino acids long. CDR3 DNA sequence: TGCGCCAGCAGCCCTGGACAGGGGGCCGATCCAGCTTTCTTT. Protein product: CASSPGQGADPAFF.